This T cell receptor (beta chain) appears in the sequencing data of a study of metastatic and nonmetastatic thyroid tumors (dated by TCRdb to between 2020 and 2021). With respect to the entire study: Repertoires were compared across peripheral blood and tumor or nodule tissue samples from malignant and benign thyroid patients. General findings and caveats noted by the study authors: TCR beta diversity was reported as significantly higher in malignant tumors than in benign nodules, in both blood and tumor samples.

CDR3 length: 13 amino acids, cysteine to phenylalanine. Here the CDR3 DNA is all that survives: 39 bases in frame from base 1. V is shortened by 6 bases, J by 7 bases, and the region joining them spans 16 bases. Looking up the germline V gene yields CDR1 SGHVS and CDR2 FNYEAQ. Libraries were prepared through PCR. The reads were generated on an Illumina HiSeq 4000. High-throughput sequencing was used to profile the TCR beta-chain CDR3 region of every patient. For the original study's pipeline: A classifier to discriminate distant-metastatic papillary thyroid cancer patients was built from CDR3 differences across clinicopathological groups. To measure repertoire diversity the researchers used the Shannon index, while the Morisita-Horn index served to gauge how similar the tumor and blood repertoires were. The public reads were run again by TCRdb, first through fastp at Q25 and then through MiXCR, and only productive beta chains were kept. TCRdb, rather than the study authors, made the V and J calls. Present in this sample are about 21,000 clones, around 17% of which were seen just once. 20% to 25% of the sample rests with the top ten.

No treatment had been received by any patient before thyroid surgery. Patient clinical samples collected from about 2011 to 2018 were retrospectively analysed using T-cell receptor beta sequencing. This clone was picked up many times. Its antigen is still unknown. The input lacks base qualities; no much larger clone sits a single base away. This receptor chain uses TRBV7-6 and TRBJ2-7, with the D gene call left open. The source of this sequence is a male donor with papillary thyroid cancer or a benign thyroid nodule (not recorded which). Some clones in this sample may be carry-over from other donors' samples. Sequences were obtained from blood. The CDR3 protein: CASSSGPRVEQYF. The DNA sequence is as follows: TGTGCCAGCAGTTCGGGCCCTCGTGTGGAGCAGTACTTC.